This TCR beta chain was captured in a study of T cell repertoires in cytomegalovirus infection. Across the whole study: The public TCR beta signatures pointed to both CMV infection and matching HLA type.

Study-level findings and limits: Based on cumulative public TCR beta family frequency, carriers of CMV plus the relevant HLA were identified. HLA-C-restricted CMV clonotypes gave the most frequent clonotype in two of eight donors.

A single record per CDR3 protein comes from TCRdb applying MiXCR to the reads. The sample consists of around 530,000 distinct CDR3 sequences, approximately 17% of them appearing once. The CDR3 covers 16 residues. The germline gives CDR1 SGHAT, CDR2 FQNNGV. V was shortened by 6 bases and J by 5 bases, with 21 bases between the two germline ends. Details on this clonotype: Its antigen remains unknown.

The source material was CD8+ T cells from PBMCs. This receptor was taken from a human donor in good health (CMV status not recorded). Some clones in this sample may be carry-over from other donors' samples. V gene TRBV11-2 combines with J gene TRBJ2-3; no reliable D call. DNA of the CDR3: TGTGCCAGCAGTAGGGTCTTCCAGAAGGCACAAGATACGCAGTATTTT. Its translation: CASSRVFQKAQDTQYF. The whole variable domain, remainder taken from reference TRBV11-2 and TRBJ2-3, is EAGVAQSPRYKIIEKRQSVAFWCNPISGHATLYWYQQILGQGPKLLIQFQNNGVVDDSQLPKDRFSAERLKGVDSTLKIQPAKLEDSAVYLCASSRVFQKAQDTQYFGPGTRLTVL.